This passage covers 17 T cell receptor beta chains from one sample sequenced in a study of OX40 agonist ivuxolimab in advanced cancers. TCRdb's copy holds only in-frame clones and misses some; the assay was immunoSEQ multiplex PCR. The table has around 86,000 clones, 89% seen once. Sequences were derived from CD4+ or CD8+ T cells sorted from blood, sampled in a trial of the OX40 agonist ivuxolimab. The receptors derive from an adult with an advanced solid tumor such as melanoma, head and neck, liver or kidney cancer.

The chain has TRBV7-8 and TRBJ1-1; D is unclear. V was clipped by 3 bases and J by 12 bases, with 17 bases between them. The V gene's germline CDR1 is SGHVS and CDR2 FQNEAQ. The length of the CDR3 is 13 residues. The CDR3 is CASSFPDSMVTFF. Here the CDR3 DNA reads TGTGCCAGCAGCTTCCCGGACTCTATGGTAACTTTCTTT.

V is TRBV6-1 and J is TRBJ2-3; no firm D call. The ends were cut back, 2 bases at V and 2 bases at J, with 11 bases in the middle. Germline assignment: CDR1 MNHNS and CDR2 SASEGT. CDR3 length: 15 residues. CDR3 bases: TGTGCCAGCAGTGAAATAGGCTCCTTCACAGATACGCAGTATTTT. It specifies CASSEIGSFTDTQYF.

J is TRBJ2-2 and V is TRBV5-1; the match to TRBD1 covers 7 bases. The germline gives CDR1 SGHRS, CDR2 YFSETQ. With V trimmed by 3 bases and J by 6 bases, 5 bases remained unmatched. The CDR3 length is 14 residues. In nucleotides, the CDR3 is TGCGCCAGCAGCTCCAAGACAGGGCCCGGGGAGCTGTTTTTT. Residues: CASSSKTGPGELFF.

The genes are TRBV18 and TRBJ1-2, with TRBD1 identical over 8 bases. V gave up 3 bases and J gave up 3 bases; unmatched junction bases: 6. Germline values: CDR1 KGHSH, CDR2 LQKENI. The CDR3 loop spans 15 amino acids. In DNA, the CDR3 is TGTGCCAGCTCACCGTTATCGGGACAGGACTATGGCTACACCTTC. Its translation: CASSPLSGQDYGYTF.

This clone was counted a few times. The chain has TRBV23-1 and TRBJ1-5, with D possibly TRBD1 on 6 matching bases. TRBV23-1 carries the ORF label, with uncertain function. The CDR3 covers 15 residues. Trimming cost V 9 bases and J 4 bases, with 19 bases left between them. The DNA of the CDR3 is TGCGCCAGGATTAACAGGACAGAGGTAAATCAGCCCCAGCATTTT. Residues: CARINRTEVNQPQHF.

The CDR3 DNA reads as TGTGCTAGTGGTCCTTGGACTACTTCCTACAATGAGCAGTTCTTC. It is translated as CASGPWTTSYNEQFF. The V and J genes are TRBV12-5 and TRBJ2-1; a weak D match, TRBD2 (6 bases). Trimming pared 5 bases from V and 1 base from J, leaving 12 bases between. The germline CDR1 and CDR2 sequences are LGHNT and FRNRAP. CDR3 length equals 15 residues.

This clone was counted once. The chain combines TRBV6-5 with TRBJ1-5; D possibly corresponds to TRBD1 (6 bases). The ends were cut back, 5 bases at V and 7 bases at J, with 18 bases in the middle. The CDR3 is 15 amino acids. Germline V lookup: CDR1 MNHEY, CDR2 SVGAGI. The CDR3 region has the DNA TGTGCCAGCAGTAGGGGGTCAGCGGGCGAACAGCCCCAGCATTTT. Translation: CASSRGSAGEQPQHF.

The chain couples TRBV2 to TRBJ2-1, with TRBD2 matching 7 bases. Germline V gene data show CDR1 as SNHLY and CDR2 as FYNNEI. J lost 4 bases, V lost 7 bases, and 4 bases had no gene match. CDR3 size: 13 residues. CDR3 protein: CASNQGLYNEQFF. CDR3 DNA sequence: TGTGCCAGCAACCAGGGACTATACAATGAGCAGTTCTTC.

The chain combines TRBV5-6 with TRBJ1-3, with no clear D. The CDR3 sequence is 16 residues long. V lost 2 bases, J lost 0 bases, and 12 bases lay in between. CDR1 is SGHDT and CDR2 is YYEEEE in the germline V gene. CDR3 protein: CASSFSSNPSGNTIYF. The CDR3 coding sequence is TGTGCCAGCAGCTTTTCTTCCAATCCCTCTGGAAACACCATATATTTT.

The rearrangement joins TRBV19 to TRBJ1-4, with D uncertain. V lost 5 bases, J lost 2 bases, and 9 bases lay in between. Germline assignment: CDR1 LNHDA and CDR2 SQIVND (reference sequence). The CDR3 is 14 residues long. CDR3 in amino acids: CASSLRQTNEKLFF. The CDR3 bases are TGTGCCAGTAGTTTGCGTCAGACTAATGAAAAACTGTTTTTT.

The rearrangement uses TRBV2 and TRBJ1-3; D ambiguous. The germline V gene encodes CDR1 SNHLY and CDR2 FYNNEI. The CDR3 spans 12 residues. V lost 3 bases and J lost 1, with 1 base in between. The CDR3 loop is CASSESGNTIYF. DNA for the CDR3: TGTGCCAGCAGTGAGTCTGGAAACACCATATATTTT.

This clone appeared a single time. The rearrangement uses TRBV6-5 and TRBJ2-7; 7 bases map to TRBD1. The CDR3 is 15 residues long. The junction had 5 bases not matched to a gene; V was cut back by 2 bases and J by 1 base. CDR1 and CDR2 from the germline V gene are MNHEY and SVGAGI. The CDR3 spells CASSYHGTVSYEQYF. CDR3 sequence (DNA): TGTGCCAGCAGTTACCACGGGACAGTATCCTACGAGCAGTACTTC.

The chain is built from TRBV29-1 and TRBJ2-6; D is undetermined. The germline V gene has CDR1 SQVTM and CDR2 ANQGSEA. The CDR3 extends over 13 amino acids. V was shortened by 2 bases and J by 0 bases, with 2 bases between the two germline ends. The CDR3 nucleotides are TGCAGCGTTGAAAGCTCTGGGGCCAACGTCCTGACTTTC. Protein sequence: CSVESSGANVLTF.

J is TRBJ1-1 and V is TRBV18, with 8 bases matching TRBD1. The V gene's germline CDR1 is KGHSH and CDR2 LQKENI. The J segment lost 7 bases and the V segment lost 5 bases, leaving 3 bases of the junction unmatched. The CDR3 contains 12 residues. The CDR3 sequence is CASSTGGIEAFF. In DNA, the CDR3 is TGTGCCAGCTCAACAGGGGGAATTGAAGCTTTCTTT.

J is TRBJ2-1 and V is TRBV19, with 10 positions matching TRBD2. J lost 6 bases, V lost 4 bases, and 9 bases had no gene match. Germline lookup yields CDR1 LNHDA and CDR2 SQIVND (reference sequence). The CDR3 consists of 16 residues. The DNA of the CDR3 is TGTGCCAGTAGTAACCGTAGAGCGGGAGGGCCCAATGAGCAGTTCTTC. This encodes CASSNRRAGGPNEQFF. Filled out from reference TRBV19 and TRBJ2-1, the complete variable domain reads DGGITQSPKYLFRKEGQNVTLSCEQNLNHDAMYWYRQDPGQGLRLIYYSQIVNDFQKGDIAEGYSVSREKKESFPLTVTSAQKNPTAFYLCASSNRRAGGPNEQFFGPGTRLTVL.

This clone has just one count. This rearrangement joins TRBV5-1 to TRBJ2-2; D is possibly TRBD1 or TRBD2 (5 bases each). The CDR3 length is 14 residues. Germline lookup yields CDR1 SGHRS and CDR2 YFSETQ. V was pared by 4 bases and J by 3 bases, with 10 bases between. The CDR3 protein is CASSPQGHTGELFF. Written as DNA, the CDR3 is TGCGCCAGCAGCCCTCAGGGACACACCGGGGAGCTGTTTTTT.

This chain connects TRBV18 to TRBJ1-1, with 9 positions matching TRBD1. The V gene end was trimmed by 3 bases and the J gene end by 5 bases; junction bases not matched to a gene: 13. Germline V CDR1 and CDR2: KGHSH, LQKENI. The CDR3 totals 17 residues. CDR3 amino acids: CASSPLEQGASGTEAFF. The CDR3 DNA reads as TGTGCCAGCTCACCGCTCGAACAGGGGGCGTCGGGAACTGAAGCTTTCTTT.